The 3 T cell receptor beta chains below all came from one sample that was sequenced in a study of spatial heterogeneity in lung cancer. TCRdb re-called the 5' RACE reads with MiXCR, one entry per CDR3 protein. Of about 15,000 distinct CDR3 sequences in the sample, 7% to 9% were seen once. Time point denoted: sample taken at primary tumor resection. Frozen PBMC, nontumor lung or tumor provided whole RNA, which was sequenced unsorted. Sequences were derived from PBMCs, sampled at surgery. These receptors all stem from a female donor with early-stage non-small cell lung cancer.

V usage is TRBV7-9 and J usage is TRBJ2-7; TRBD2 matches 10 bases. V was pared by 8 bases and J by 6 bases, with 10 bases of the junction left unmatched. This CDR3 contains 14 residues. Germline loops: CDR1 SEHNR, CDR2 FQNEAQ (reference sequence). This CDR3 is CASERGGRVGEQYF. The CDR3 DNA is TGTGCCAGCGAGCGGGGGGGCCGAGTCGGCGAGCAGTACTTC.

The table lists this clonotype with many counts. The chain couples TRBV29-1 to TRBJ1-3; D might be TRBD1 (6 bases). The CDR3 contains 14 residues. Per the germline V gene, CDR1 is SQVTM and CDR2 is ANQGSEA. V was pared by 5 bases and J by 2 bases, with 13 bases between. The CDR3 is CSVFRTGTGNTIYF. Written as DNA, the CDR3 is TGCAGCGTTTTTCGCACAGGGACTGGAAACACCATATATTTT.

This clonotype was found many times. The gene calls are TRBV19 and TRBJ2-7; D unclear. Trimming cost V 9 bases and J 3 bases, with 21 bases left between them. Germline CDR1 LNHDA, CDR2 SQIVND (reference sequence). This CDR3 region has 15 residues. CDR3 residues: CASGLGQTTIYEQYF. The DNA for the CDR3 is TGTGCCAGCGGGTTAGGGCAGACCACGATCTACGAGCAGTACTTC.